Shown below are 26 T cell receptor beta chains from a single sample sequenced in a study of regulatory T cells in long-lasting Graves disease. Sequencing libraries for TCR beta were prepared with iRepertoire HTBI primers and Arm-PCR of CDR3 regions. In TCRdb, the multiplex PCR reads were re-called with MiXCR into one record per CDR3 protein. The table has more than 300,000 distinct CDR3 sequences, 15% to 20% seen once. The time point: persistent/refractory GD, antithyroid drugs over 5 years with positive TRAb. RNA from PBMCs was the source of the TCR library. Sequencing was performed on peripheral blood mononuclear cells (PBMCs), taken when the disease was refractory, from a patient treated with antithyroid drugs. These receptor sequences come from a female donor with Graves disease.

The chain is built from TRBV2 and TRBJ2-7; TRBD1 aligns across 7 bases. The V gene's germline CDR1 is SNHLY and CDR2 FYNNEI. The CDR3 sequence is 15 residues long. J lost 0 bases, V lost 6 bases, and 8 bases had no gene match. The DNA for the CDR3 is TGTGCCAGCAGAGGACAGGCCCGGAGCTCCTACGAGCAGTACTTC. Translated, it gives CASRGQARSSYEQYF.

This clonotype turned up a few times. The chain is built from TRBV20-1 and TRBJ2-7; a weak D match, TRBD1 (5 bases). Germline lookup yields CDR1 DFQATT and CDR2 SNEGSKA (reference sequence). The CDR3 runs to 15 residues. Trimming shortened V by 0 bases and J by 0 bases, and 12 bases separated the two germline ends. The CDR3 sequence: CSARERTFPSYEQYF. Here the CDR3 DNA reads TGCAGTGCTAGAGAACGGACATTCCCCTCCTACGAGCAGTACTTC.

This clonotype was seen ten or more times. CDR3 in amino acids: CASSQGQVGTEAFF. The CDR3 DNA follows: TGTGCCAGCAGCCAGGGACAGGTCGGCACTGAAGCTTTCTTT. This rearrangement joins TRBV7-2 to TRBJ1-1, with 8 bases that match TRBD1. CDR1 is SGHTA and CDR2 is FQGNSA in the germline V gene. This CDR3 contains 14 residues. V gave up 5 bases and J gave up 4 bases; unmatched junction bases: 6. The full variable domain, in which reference TRBV7-2 and TRBJ1-1 provide the parts outside the CDR3, is GAGVSQSPSNKVTEKGKDVELRCDPISGHTALYWYRQSLGQGLEFLIYFQGNSAPDKSGLPSDRFSAERTGGSVSTLTIQRTQQEDSAVYLCASSQGQVGTEAFFGQGTRLTVV.

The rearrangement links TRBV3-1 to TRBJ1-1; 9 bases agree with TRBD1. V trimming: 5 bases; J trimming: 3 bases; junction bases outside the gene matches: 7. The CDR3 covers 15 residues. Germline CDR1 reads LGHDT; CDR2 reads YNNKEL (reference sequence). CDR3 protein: CASSSRDRAYTEAFF. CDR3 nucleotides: TGTGCCAGCAGCAGCCGGGACAGGGCATACACTGAAGCTTTCTTT.

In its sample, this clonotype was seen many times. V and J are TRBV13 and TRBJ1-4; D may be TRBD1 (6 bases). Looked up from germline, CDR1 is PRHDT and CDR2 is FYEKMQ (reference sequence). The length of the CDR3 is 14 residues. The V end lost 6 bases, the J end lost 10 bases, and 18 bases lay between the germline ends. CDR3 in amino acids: CASSPDPGASKLFF. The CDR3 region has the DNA TGTGCCAGCAGTCCCGACCCGGGGGCATCAAAACTGTTTTTT.

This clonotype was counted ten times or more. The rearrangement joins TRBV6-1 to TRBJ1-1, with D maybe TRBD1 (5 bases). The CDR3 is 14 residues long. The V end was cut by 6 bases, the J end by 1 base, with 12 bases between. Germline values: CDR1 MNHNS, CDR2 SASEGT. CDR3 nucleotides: TGTGCCAGCAGCCCCGGGACGGCGAACACTGAAGCTTTCTTT. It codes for CASSPGTANTEAFF.

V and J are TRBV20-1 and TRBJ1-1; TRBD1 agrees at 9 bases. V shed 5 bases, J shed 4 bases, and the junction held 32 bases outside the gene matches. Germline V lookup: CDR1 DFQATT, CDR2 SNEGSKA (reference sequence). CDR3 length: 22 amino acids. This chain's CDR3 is CSAGDLLLNSGTGSRFVTEAFF. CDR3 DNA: TGCAGTGCTGGCGATTTGCTCCTGAATTCCGGGACAGGGTCGCGTTTTGTCACTGAAGCTTTCTTT.

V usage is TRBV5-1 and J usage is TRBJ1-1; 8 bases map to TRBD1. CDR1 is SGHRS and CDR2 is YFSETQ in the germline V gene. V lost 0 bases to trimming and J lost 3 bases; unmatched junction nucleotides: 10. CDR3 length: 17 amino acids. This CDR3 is CASSLEVAGGWYTEAFF. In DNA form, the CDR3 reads TGCGCCAGCAGCTTGGAGGTGGCAGGGGGCTGGTACACTGAAGCTTTCTTT. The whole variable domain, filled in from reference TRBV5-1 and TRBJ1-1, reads KAGVTQTPRYLIKTRGQQVTLSCSPISGHRSVSWYQQTPGQGLQFLFEYFSETQRNKGNFPGRFSGRQFSNSRSEMNVSTLELGDSALYLCASSLEVAGGWYTEAFFGQGTRLTVV.

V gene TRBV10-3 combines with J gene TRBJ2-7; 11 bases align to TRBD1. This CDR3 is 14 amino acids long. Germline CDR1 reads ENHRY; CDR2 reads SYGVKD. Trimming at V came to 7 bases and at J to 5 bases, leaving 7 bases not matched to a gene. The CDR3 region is CAINPGQGDNEQYF. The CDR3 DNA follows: TGTGCCATCAACCCGGGACAGGGGGATAACGAGCAGTACTTC.

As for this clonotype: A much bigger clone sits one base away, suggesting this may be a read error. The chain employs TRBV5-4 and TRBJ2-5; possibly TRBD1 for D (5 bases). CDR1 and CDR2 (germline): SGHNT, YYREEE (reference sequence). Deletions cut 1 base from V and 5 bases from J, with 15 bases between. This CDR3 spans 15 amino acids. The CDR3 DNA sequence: TGTGCCAGCAGCTTGATGCGCAGGGTCGGCGAGACCCAGTACTTC. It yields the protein CASSLMRRVGETQYF.

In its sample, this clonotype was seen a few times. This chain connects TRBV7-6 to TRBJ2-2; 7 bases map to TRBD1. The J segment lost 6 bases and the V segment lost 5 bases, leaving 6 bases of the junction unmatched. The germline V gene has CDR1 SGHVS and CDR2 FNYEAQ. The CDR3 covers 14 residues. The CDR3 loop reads CASSPDDRAGELFF. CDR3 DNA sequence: TGTGCCAGCAGCCCCGATGACAGGGCCGGGGAGCTGTTTTTT.

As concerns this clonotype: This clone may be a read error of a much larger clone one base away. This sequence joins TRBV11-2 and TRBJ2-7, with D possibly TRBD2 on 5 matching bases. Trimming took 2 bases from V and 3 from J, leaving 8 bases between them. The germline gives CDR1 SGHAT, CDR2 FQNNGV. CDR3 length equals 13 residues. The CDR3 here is CASSLRTGYEQYF. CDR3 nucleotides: TGTGCCAGCAGCTTAAGGACTGGCTACGAGCAGTACTTC.

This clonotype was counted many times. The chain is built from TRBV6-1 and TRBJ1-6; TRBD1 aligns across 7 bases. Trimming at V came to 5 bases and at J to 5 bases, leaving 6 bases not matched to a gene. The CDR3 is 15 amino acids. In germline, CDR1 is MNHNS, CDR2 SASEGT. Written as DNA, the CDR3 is TGTGCCAGCAGTCCTCGACAGGGAAATAATTCACCCCTCCACTTT. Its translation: CASSPRQGNNSPLHF.

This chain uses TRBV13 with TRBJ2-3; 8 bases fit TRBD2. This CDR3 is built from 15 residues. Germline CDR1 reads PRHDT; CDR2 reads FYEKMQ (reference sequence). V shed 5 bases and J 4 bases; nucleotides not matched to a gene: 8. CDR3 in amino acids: CASSQGRTSSDTQYF. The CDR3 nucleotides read TGTGCCAGCAGCCAGGGACGGACTAGCTCAGATACGCAGTATTTT.

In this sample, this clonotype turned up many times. As DNA, the CDR3 is TGCAGTGCTAGGGAGGGAAGGGGGGCGCGGGACTATGGCTACACCTTC. Residues: CSAREGRGARDYGYTF. This chain connects TRBV20-1 to TRBJ1-2; possibly TRBD1 for D (6 bases). The CDR3 extends over 16 amino acids. Germline values: CDR1 DFQATT, CDR2 SNEGSKA (reference sequence). Deletions cut 3 bases from V and 3 bases from J, with 20 bases between.

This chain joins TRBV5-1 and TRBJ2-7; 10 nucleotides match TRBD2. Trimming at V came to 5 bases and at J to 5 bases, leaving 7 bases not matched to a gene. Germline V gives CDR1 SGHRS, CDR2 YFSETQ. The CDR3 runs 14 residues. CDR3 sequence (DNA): TGCGCCAGCAGTGGTTCTAGCGGGAGCCACGAGCAGTACTTC. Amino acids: CASSGSSGSHEQYF.

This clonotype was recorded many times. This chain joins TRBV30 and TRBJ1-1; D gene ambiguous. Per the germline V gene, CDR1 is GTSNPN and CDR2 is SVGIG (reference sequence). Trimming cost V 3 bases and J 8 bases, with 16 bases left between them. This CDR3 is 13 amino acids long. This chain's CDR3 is CAWRVSETTEAFF. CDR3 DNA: TGTGCCTGGAGGGTCTCAGAGACAACCGAAGCTTTCTTT. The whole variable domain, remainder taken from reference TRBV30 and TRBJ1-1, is SQTIHQWPATLVQPVGSPLSLECTVEGTSNPNLYWYRQAAGRGLQLLFYSVGIGQISSEVPQNLSASRPQDRQFILSSKKLLLSDSGFYLCAWRVSETTEAFFGQGTRLTVV.

For the CDR3, the DNA is TGTGCCAGCAGCTCAAGACCGGGACTAGCGGGAGGGGAGACCCAGTACTTC. As protein: CASSSRPGLAGGETQYF. The chain links TRBV11-2 to TRBJ2-5; the match to TRBD2 covers 16 bases. The CDR3 contains 17 residues. Germline V lookup: CDR1 SGHAT, CDR2 FQNNGV. J lost 5 bases, V lost 4 bases, and 7 bases had no gene match.

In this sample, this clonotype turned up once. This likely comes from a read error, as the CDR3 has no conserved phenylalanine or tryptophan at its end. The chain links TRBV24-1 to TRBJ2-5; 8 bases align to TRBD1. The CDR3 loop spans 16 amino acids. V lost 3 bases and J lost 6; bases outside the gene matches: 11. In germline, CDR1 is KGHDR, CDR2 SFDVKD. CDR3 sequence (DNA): TGTGCCACCAGTGATCATCCACAGGGGGACAGGAAGACCCAGTACCTC. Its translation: CATSDHPQGDRKTQYL.

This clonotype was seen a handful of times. The CDR3 loop is CASSHPYVTEAFF. The CDR3 nucleotides read TGCGCCAGCAGCCACCCTTACGTCACTGAAGCTTTCTTT. The V gene is TRBV4-1, the J gene TRBJ1-1, with no clear D. Germline V gives CDR1 MGHRA, CDR2 YSYEKL. CDR3 size: 13 residues. Trimming removed 3 bases from V and 4 bases from J, with 9 bases in between.

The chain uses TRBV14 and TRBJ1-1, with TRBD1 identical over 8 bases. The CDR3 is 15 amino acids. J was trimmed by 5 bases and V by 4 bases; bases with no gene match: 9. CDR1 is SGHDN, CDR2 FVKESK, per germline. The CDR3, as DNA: TGTGCCAGCAGCCGCCTTGGACAGGGTTTTACTGAAGCTTTCTTT. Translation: CASSRLGQGFTEAFF. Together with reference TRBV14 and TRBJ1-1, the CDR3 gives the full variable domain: EAGVTQFPSHSVIEKGQTVTLRCDPISGHDNLYWYRRVMGKEIKFLLHFVKESKQDESGMPNNRFLAERTGGTYSTLKVQPAELEDSGVYFCASSRLGQGFTEAFFGQGTRLTVV.

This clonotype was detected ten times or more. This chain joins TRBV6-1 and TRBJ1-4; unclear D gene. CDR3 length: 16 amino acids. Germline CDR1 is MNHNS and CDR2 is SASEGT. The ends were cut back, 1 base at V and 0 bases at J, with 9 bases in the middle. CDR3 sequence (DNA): TGTGCCAGCAGTGAAGGCCAGCCAGCAACTAATGAAAAACTGTTTTTT. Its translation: CASSEGQPATNEKLFF.

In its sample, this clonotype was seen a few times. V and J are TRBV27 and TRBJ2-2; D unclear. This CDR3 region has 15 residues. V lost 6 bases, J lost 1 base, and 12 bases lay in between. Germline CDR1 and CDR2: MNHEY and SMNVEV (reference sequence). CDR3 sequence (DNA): TGTGCCAGCAGACCTACGACAAGGAACACCGGGGAGCTGTTTTTT. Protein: CASRPTTRNTGELFF.

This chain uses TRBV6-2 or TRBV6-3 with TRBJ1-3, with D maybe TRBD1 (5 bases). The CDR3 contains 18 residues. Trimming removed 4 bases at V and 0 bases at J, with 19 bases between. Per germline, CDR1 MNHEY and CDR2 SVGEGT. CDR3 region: CASSSLSGGVFSGNTIYF. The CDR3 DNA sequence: TGTGCCAGCAGTTCACTAAGCGGAGGGGTCTTCTCTGGAAACACCATATATTTT.

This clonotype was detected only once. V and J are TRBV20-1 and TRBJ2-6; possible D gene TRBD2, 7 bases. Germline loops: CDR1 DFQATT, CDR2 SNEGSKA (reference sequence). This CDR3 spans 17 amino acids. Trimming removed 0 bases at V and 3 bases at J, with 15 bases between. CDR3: CSARDLRGAGGANVLTF. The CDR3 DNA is TGCAGTGCTAGAGATCTACGGGGGGCCGGTGGGGCCAACGTCCTGACTTTC.

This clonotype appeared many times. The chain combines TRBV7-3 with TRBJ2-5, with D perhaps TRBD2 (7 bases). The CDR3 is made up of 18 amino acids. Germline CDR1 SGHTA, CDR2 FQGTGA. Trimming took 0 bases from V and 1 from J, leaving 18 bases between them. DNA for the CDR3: TGTGCCAGCAGCTTAACGAGGGAGGGAACAGGGTTCCAAGAGACCCAGTACTTC. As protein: CASSLTREGTGFQETQYF.